This passage covers 5 T cell receptor beta chains from one sample sequenced in a study of vaccination and CD4 T cells after COVID-19 (dated by TCRdb to the early 2020s). No antigens are known for them. This specimen's treatment or condition label, per the study, means: roughly 10-day PBMC culture with coronavirus spike peptide pools or control peptides (ViraFEST assay). Library prep was done by PCR. Sequencing instrument: Illumina iSeq 100. DNA from cultured CD4+ T cells underwent TCR sequencing with the Oncomine TCR Beta short-read assay at the Johns Hopkins FTIC core. TCRdb passed the public sequencing reads through fastp at Q25 and MiXCR, retaining productive beta sequences. Identical CDR3 proteins give one entry, which carries the most common genes and DNA. The sample contains over 9,500 distinct CDR3 sequences, approximately 50% of them found a single time. The ten largest make up 28% of the sample.

The sequencing sample was made of CD4+ T cells from blood, cultured in vitro. These TCRs come from a human donor who had recovered from COVID-19.

The rearrangement links TRBV6-4 to TRBJ2-3; tentatively, D is TRBD2 (5 bases). CDR1 and CDR2 (germline): MRHNA, SNTAGT. The CDR3 is made up of 15 amino acids. Trimming stripped 7 bases from V and 3 bases from J, with 17 bases between. Written as DNA, the CDR3 is TGTGCCAGCACTCCCCTCTGGCGGAGGACAGATACGCAGTATTTT. This translates into CASTPLWRRTDTQYF.

This clonotype came up once. This chain uses TRBV6-1 with TRBJ1-6; D ambiguous. The germline V gene has CDR1 MNHNS and CDR2 SASEGT. Trimming took 8 bases from V and 10 from J, leaving 6 bases between them. The length of the CDR3 is 10 residues. As DNA, the CDR3 is TGTGCCAGCTCGTGCTCACCCCTCCACTTT. Translation gives CASSCSPLHF.

The rearrangement links TRBV23-1 to TRBJ2-5; D may be TRBD2 (6 bases). TRBV23-1 is an ORF, and what it does is uncertain. There are 14 residues in the CDR3. V lost 5 bases and J lost 5, with 15 bases in between. For the CDR3, the DNA is TGCGCCAGCAGTAGGAGGGGTACCGTGGAGACCCAGTACTTC. Its translation is CASSRRGTVETQYF.

The gene calls are TRBV28 and TRBJ2-2; TRBD1 or TRBD2 may be the D gene (5 bases each). Trimming cost V 5 bases and J 4 bases, with 17 bases left between them. From germline, CDR1 is MDHEN and CDR2 SYDVKM. The CDR3 is 16 residues long. CDR3 sequence: CASSALWGRGTGELFF. In DNA, the CDR3 is TGTGCCAGCAGTGCCCTTTGGGGCCGGGGCACCGGGGAGCTGTTTTTT.

The chain is built from TRBV11-3 and TRBJ1-2, with D hard to call. V lost 0 bases to trimming and J lost 0 bases, with 14 bases between them. There are 17 residues in the CDR3. The germline V gene has CDR1 SGHNT and CDR2 YENEEA. In nucleotides, the CDR3 is TGTGCCAGCAGCTTAGATAACTGGGCAGAATCTAACTATGGCTACACCTTC. Translated, it gives CASSLDNWAESNYGYTF.